This is a list of T cell receptor beta chains from one sample in a study of blood T cell repertoires in COVID-19. Data came from immunoSEQ multiplex PCR; TCRdb stores just in-frame clones and leaves some out. The sample includes 20,000 to 25,000 clones, roughly 84% of them seen just once. Sequenced input: peripheral blood. Receptors were obtained from a human donor in a cohort sampled during active COVID-19. The donor label of this sample is uncertain. CDR3s include the opening cysteine and the closing phenylalanine or tryptophan. Each record gives: J gene, clone size, D gene, CDR3 length, V gene, CDR3 protein, CDR3 DNA. A D gene is named only where the DNA matches it firmly. Size is stated for part of the rows, as once, few or many counts, or as a class when the clone is expanded.

TRBJ1-5 | . | TRBD1 | 14 | TRBV28 | CASSTTGLNQPQHF | TGTGCCAGCAGTACGACAGGGCTAAATCAGCCCCAGCATTTT
TRBJ2-4 | once | . | 16 | TRBV21-1 | CASSKKRQKQEGIQYF | TGTGCCAGCAGCAAAAAAAGGCAGAAACAGGAAGGCATTCAGTACTTC
TRBJ2-7 | . | . | 17 | TRBV14 | CASSLSTGGAFPREQYF | TGTGCCAGCAGCCTTTCGACTGGCGGGGCCTTTCCGAGGGAGCAGTACTTC
TRBJ2-1 | . | TRBD1 | 15 | TRBV5-1 | CASGGQGSSYNEQFF | TGCGCCAGCGGGGGACAGGGGAGCTCCTACAATGAGCAGTTCTTC
TRBJ2-5 | . | . | 15 | TRBV11-3 | CASSSRGGVGETQYF | TGTGCCAGCAGCTCTAGAGGGGGAGTAGGGGAGACCCAGTACTTC
TRBJ2-1 | . | . | 13 | TRBV7-2 | CASSLGPYNEQFF | TGTGCCAGCAGCTTAGGGCCCTACAATGAGCAGTTCTTC
TRBJ2-5 | . | . | 13 | TRBV12-3/TRBV12-4 | CASSLARPETQYF | TGTGCCAGCAGTTTAGCCAGGCCGGAGACCCAGTACTTC
TRBJ1-5 | . | . | 15 | TRBV15 | CATSREGSGNQPQHF | TGTGCCACCAGCAGAGAAGGCAGCGGCAATCAGCCCCAGCATTTT
TRBJ2-5 | . | TRBD2 | 16 | TRBV7-8 | CASSWGRAGGTETQYF | TGTGCCAGCAGCTGGGGAAGAGCGGGAGGGACGGAGACCCAGTACTTC
TRBJ2-7 | . | TRBD1 | 14 | TRBV11-2 | CASSTDRQNYEQYF | TGTGCCAGCAGCACGGACAGGCAGAACTACGAGCAGTACTTC
TRBJ2-5 | . | . | 15 | TRBV3-1/TRBV3-2 | CASSQPSAGKETQYF | TGTGCCAGCAGCCAACCTAGTGCGGGGAAAGAGACCCAGTACTTC
TRBJ2-2 | . | TRBD2 | 14 | TRBV11-2 | CASTPSGGGGELFF | TGTGCCAGCACCCCGTCGGGGGGAGGCGGGGAGCTGTTTTTT
TRBJ1-4 | . | TRBD1 | 14 | TRBV7-2 | CASSQGQGGEKLFF | TGTGCCAGCAGCCAGGGACAGGGTGGGGAAAAACTGTTTTTT
TRBJ2-3 | . | TRBD2 | 17 | TRBV7-9 | CASSLMTASGLGDTQYF | TGTGCCAGCAGCTTAATGACGGCTAGCGGCCTGGGGGATACGCAGTATTTT
TRBJ2-3 | . | . | 14 | TRBV2 | CASSGRVRTDTQYF | TGTGCCAGCAGTGGGCGGGTACGGACAGATACGCAGTATTTT
TRBJ2-7 | once | . | 12 | TRBV5-1 | CASSLPDIEQYF | TGCGCCAGCAGCTTGCCCGACATCGAGCAGTACTTC
TRBJ2-2 | . | TRBD1 | 14 | TRBV27 | CASSLQGVTGELFF | TGTGCCAGCAGTTTACAGGGGGTGACCGGGGAGCTGTTTTTT
TRBJ2-7 | . | . | 15 | TRBV3-1/TRBV3-2 | CASSQRGSQPYEQYF | TGTGCCAGCAGCCAACGCGGGTCCCAACCCTACGAGCAGTACTTC
TRBJ2-7 | . | . | 14 | TRBV2 | CASSELGQGIEQYF | TGTGCCAGCAGTGAACTTGGGCAGGGCATCGAGCAGTACTTC
TRBJ1-1 | few | . | 16 | TRBV3-1/TRBV3-2 | CASSFSLGGGESEAFF | TGTGCCAGCAGTTTCTCCCTCGGGGGGGGCGAGTCTGAAGCTTTCTTT
TRBJ1-2 | . | TRBD1 | 17 | TRBV18 | CASSPTDRVPRFGGYTF | TGTGCCAGCTCACCAACGGACAGGGTCCCCCGGTTTGGGGGCTACACCTTC
TRBJ2-7 | . | . | 15 | TRBV4-1 | CASSQEDTSSYEQYF | TGCGCCAGCAGCCAAGAGGACACGAGCTCCTACGAGCAGTACTTC
TRBJ2-3 | . | . | 13 | TRBV12-5 | CASGFWEADTQYF | TGTGCTAGTGGTTTCTGGGAGGCGGATACGCAGTATTTT
TRBJ1-2 | . | TRBD1 | 13 | TRBV11-2 | CASSWDRDYGYTF | TGTGCCAGCAGCTGGGACAGGGACTATGGCTACACCTTC
TRBJ1-1 | . | . | 15 | TRBV5-8 | CASSLEIGGNTEAFF | TGTGCCAGCAGCTTGGAAATCGGGGGGAACACTGAAGCTTTCTTT
TRBJ2-6 | . | . | 14 | TRBV5-1 | CASSPNTGANVLTF | TGCGCCAGCAGCCCGAACACTGGGGCCAACGTCCTGACTTTC
TRBJ1-1 | . | . | 16 | TRBV7-3 | CASSFVGGLKNTEAFF | TGTGCCAGCAGCTTTGTGGGGGGACTCAAGAACACTGAAGCTTTCTTT
TRBJ1-1 | . | TRBD1 | 16 | TRBV5-1 | CAGTTGQGGMNTEAFF | TGCGCCGGCACTACAGGACAGGGTGGGATGAACACTGAAGCTTTCTTT
TRBJ2-3 | . | . | 12 | TRBV11-2 | CASRANGDTQYF | TGTGCCAGCAGAGCTAACGGGGATACGCAGTATTTT
TRBJ1-6 | once | . | 16 | TRBV7-3 | CASSLRGGSYNSPLHF | TGTGCCAGCAGCTTAAGGGGGGGCTCCTATAATTCACCCCTCCACTTT
TRBJ2-1 | . | TRBD2 | 15 | TRBV18 | CASSATSGSSNEQFF | TGTGCCAGCTCAGCCACTAGCGGGAGTAGCAATGAGCAGTTCTTC
TRBJ2-3 | . | . | 13 | TRBV18 | CASSPGSENTQYF | TGTGCCAGCTCACCAGGGAGTGAGAATACGCAGTATTTT
TRBJ2-3 | . | . | 18 | TRBV5-5 | CASSLVEGTGSSTDTQYF | TGTGCCAGCAGCTTGGTTGAGGGTACTGGGTCTAGCACAGATACGCAGTATTTT
TRBJ2-3 | . | TRBD2 | 14 | TRBV6-5 | CATREAGVQDTQYF | TGTGCCACGAGGGAGGCGGGAGTGCAAGATACGCAGTATTTT
TRBJ2-6 | once | TRBD1 | 16 | TRBV19 | CASSMAQGPGANVLTF | TGTGCCAGTAGTATGGCACAGGGGCCTGGGGCCAACGTCCTGACTTTC
TRBJ1-1 | . | . | 13 | TRBV6-5 | CASSPPLNTEAFF | TGTGCCAGCAGTCCCCCTTTGAACACTGAAGCTTTCTTT
TRBJ1-5 | . | TRBD1 | 18 | TRBV10-3 | CAISEPRTGGMSNQPQHF | TGTGCCATCAGTGAACCGAGGACAGGGGGTATGAGCAATCAGCCCCAGCATTTT
TRBJ1-5 | . | . | 14 | TRBV7-8 | CASSPPGPPQPQHF | TGTGCCAGCAGCCCGCCGGGTCCGCCCCAGCCCCAGCATTTT
TRBJ1-4 | . | . | 13 | TRBV6-6 | CASSQLRLEKLFF | TGTGCCAGCAGTCAGCTCCGTTTGGAAAAACTGTTTTTT
TRBJ1-2 | . | . | 11 | TRBV25-1 | CASQGLGGYTF | TGTGCCAGCCAGGGACTTGGGGGCTACACCTTC
TRBJ2-7 | once | TRBD2 | 15 | TRBV7-9 | CASSRGTTGPGEQYF | TGTGCCAGCAGCAGAGGGACTACGGGTCCGGGGGAGCAGTACTTC
TRBJ2-3 | . | TRBD2 | 13 | TRBV7-9 | CASSYSGGDTQYF | TGTGCCAGCAGCTATTCGGGGGGAGATACGCAGTATTTT
TRBJ1-3 | . | . | 15 | TRBV5-1 | CASSLWAGTGNTIYF | TGCGCCAGCAGCTTGTGGGCAGGGACTGGAAACACCATATATTTT
TRBJ1-4 | . | . | 14 | TRBV5-1 | CASSLQGRDEKLFF | TGCGCCAGCAGCTTACAGGGCAGAGATGAAAAACTGTTTTTT
TRBJ2-2 | . | . | 14 | TRBV7-7 | CASSSGSHTGELFF | TGTGCTAGCAGCTCCGGGTCGCACACCGGGGAGCTGTTTTTT
TRBJ2-1 | . | TRBD2 | 14 | TRBV24-1 | CATSGGVAGNEQFF | TGTGCCACCAGTGGGGGGGTAGCGGGCAATGAGCAGTTCTTC
TRBJ1-2 | . | TRBD1 | 15 | TRBV5-1 | CASSSPGQGSNGYTF | TGCGCCAGCAGCTCCCCGGGACAGGGATCGAATGGCTACACCTTC